One and the same sample provided the 9 T cell receptor beta chains below, sequenced in a study of blood T cell repertoires in COVID-19. The method was immunoSEQ multiplex PCR; TCRdb's version includes in-frame clones alone and lacks a portion of them. The sample gives roughly 250,000 clones, roughly four fifths of which show up once; 1.9% is in the top ten. Sample: peripheral blood. Receptors originate from a woman older than 75 with acute or convalescent COVID-19.

The chain employs TRBV6-1 and TRBJ1-5; perhaps TRBD1 as D (6 bases). CDR3 size: 14 residues. Trimming removed 0 bases from V and 6 bases from J, with 9 bases in between. Looked up from germline, CDR1 is MNHNS and CDR2 is SASEGT. The CDR3 DNA follows: TGTGCCAGCAGTGAAGCCACAGGGAGTCAGCCCCAGCATTTT. Translating gives CASSEATGSQPQHF.

This clone was seen once. The rearrangement uses TRBV6-5 and TRBJ1-4, with unresolved D. V was cut by 6 bases and J by 5 bases, with 10 bases left in between. CDR1 and CDR2 (germline): MNHEY, SVGAGI. The CDR3 is 13 amino acids. The CDR3: CASSYTQNEKLFF. The CDR3 DNA follows: TGTGCCAGCAGCTATACACAGAATGAAAAACTGTTTTTT.

The rearrangement uses TRBV5-4 and TRBJ2-1; D perhaps matches TRBD1 (6 bases). CDR1 and CDR2 from the germline V gene are SGHNT and YYREEE (reference sequence). The CDR3 is 14 residues long. V lost 0 bases and J lost 4, with 8 bases in between. CDR3: CASSLGGPYNEQFF. As DNA, the CDR3 is TGTGCCAGCAGCTTGGGGGGGCCTTACAATGAGCAGTTCTTC.

This rearrangement joins TRBV30 to TRBJ1-2; D not resolved. With 5 bases removed from V and 7 bases from J, the gap between germline ends came to 14 bases. CDR3 length equals 12 residues. Germline assignment: CDR1 GTSNPN and CDR2 SVGIG (reference sequence). This chain's CDR3 is CAWPPQPGGYTF. CDR3 bases: TGTGCCTGGCCTCCCCAGCCGGGTGGCTACACCTTC. Looking up the rest from reference TRBV30 and TRBJ1-2 gives the full variable domain: SQTIHQWPATLVQPVGSPLSLECTVEGTSNPNLYWYRQAAGRGLQLLFYSVGIGQISSEVPQNLSASRPQDRQFILSSKKLLLSDSGFYLCAWPPQPGGYTFGSGTRLTVV.

V gene TRBV11-2 combines with J gene TRBJ2-3, with TRBD1 identical over 9 bases. Germline assignment: CDR1 SGHAT and CDR2 FQNNGV. The CDR3 runs to 16 residues. The V segment lost 1 base and the J segment 0 bases; nucleotides outside the gene matches: 2. The CDR3 coding sequence is TGTGCCAGCAGCTTAGGACAGGGGGGCAGCACAGATACGCAGTATTTT. This codes for CASSLGQGGSTDTQYF.

The J gene is TRBJ1-4, the V gene TRBV5-1; D ambiguous. CDR1 is SGHRS and CDR2 is YFSETQ in the germline V gene. The V gene lost 1 base and the J gene lost 2 bases, with 9 bases spanning the gap. CDR3 size: 15 residues. This CDR3 is CASSLSTSTNEKLFF. Written as DNA, the CDR3 is TGCGCCAGCAGCTTGTCTACGTCCACTAATGAAAAACTGTTTTTT.

This chain links TRBV3-1 (or the pseudogene TRBV3-2) with TRBJ2-1; 9 bases map to TRBD2. V shed 0 bases and J 12 bases; nucleotides not matched to a gene: 3. Germline V lookup: CDR1 LGHDT, CDR2 YNNKEL (reference sequence). This CDR3 has 13 amino acids. The DNA of the CDR3 is TGTGCCAGCAGCCAAGATCGCGGGAGGGGGCAGTTCTTC. Translation: CASSQDRGRGQFF.

This clone was recorded once. The chain uses TRBV20-1 and TRBJ1-1; D uncertain. From germline, CDR1 is DFQATT and CDR2 SNEGSKA (reference sequence). CDR3 length equals 11 residues. Trimming shortened V by 7 bases and J by 7 bases, and 13 bases separated the two germline ends. The CDR3 sequence is CSGPGNNEAFF. The CDR3 DNA reads TGCAGTGGACCCGGGAATAATGAAGCTTTCTTT.

CDR3 bases: TGTGCCAGCAGCTTAGGAGGCAGCCAAGAGACCCAGTACTTC. Translated, it gives CASSLGGSQETQYF. The gene calls are TRBV7-2 and TRBJ2-5; no reliable D call. Germline assignment: CDR1 SGHTA and CDR2 FQGNSA. This CDR3 spans 14 amino acids. With 1 base removed from V and 1 base from J, the gap between germline ends came to 7 bases.